One and the same sample provided the 27 T cell receptor beta chains below, sequenced in a study of immune heterogeneity within non-small cell lung tumors. Bulk tumor genomic DNA, 450 to 750 ng per sample, was the template. Spaced far apart, several biopsies were taken from each primary tumor during surgery. Enrolled individuals presented with untreated, newly diagnosed non-small cell lung cancer and received curative surgery. Multiplex PCR with 32 V and 13 J primers amplified TCR beta CDR3. Via MiXCR, TCRdb re-called the multiplex PCR reads, giving one row per CDR3 protein. This sample has a few thousand distinct CDR3 sequences, with 27% found just once. The sample was lung tumor tissue. These receptors were collected from a man aged 60-69 years with non-small cell lung cancer.

Sample share makes this clonotype medium-sized (0.01 to 0.1%). The chain joins TRBV6-1 to TRBJ2-7; no firm D call. Germline lookup yields CDR1 MNHNS and CDR2 SASEGT. Between the trimmed V and J ends, which lost 8 bases and 4 bases, there was a span of 18 bases. This CDR3 is 14 amino acids long. CDR3 sequence (DNA): TGTGCCAGCGGCCGGGCCCCCGGGCCATACGAGCAGTACTTC. This sequence encodes CASGRAPGPYEQYF.

In its sample, this clonotype is medium-sized. The chain recombines TRBV5-1 with TRBJ1-6; D gene ambiguous. V was cut by 9 bases and J by 1 base, with 11 bases left in between. The germline CDR1 and CDR2 sequences are SGHRS and YFSETQ. This CDR3 has 14 residues. DNA for the CDR3: TGCGCCACCTCAAAAGAGTCCTATAATTCACCCCTCCACTTT. Amino acids: CATSKESYNSPLHF.

The chain carries TRBV19 and TRBJ2-2; no definite D call. This CDR3 has 15 amino acids. V gave up 2 bases and J gave up 4 bases, with 11 bases separating them. The V gene's germline CDR1 is LNHDA and CDR2 SQIVND (reference sequence). CDR3 loop: CASSIRVFSTGELFF. The CDR3 bases are TGTGCCAGTAGTATAAGGGTGTTTAGCACCGGGGAGCTGTTTTTT.

This clonotype was detected a few times. The V call is TRBV9, the J call TRBJ2-7, with 8 bases lining up with TRBD2. J was trimmed by 5 bases and V by 1 base; bases with no gene match: 5. The CDR3 spans 14 residues. In germline, CDR1 is SGDLS, CDR2 YYNGEE. CDR3 amino acids: CASSVTSGADEQYF. DNA for the CDR3: TGTGCCAGCAGCGTAACTAGCGGAGCAGACGAGCAGTACTTC. Filled out from reference TRBV9 and TRBJ2-7, the complete variable domain reads DSGVTQTPKHLITATGQRVTLRCSPRSGDLSVYWYQQSLDQGLQFLIQYYNGEERAKGNILERFSAQQFPDLHSELNLSSLELGDSALYFCASSVTSGADEQYFGPGTRLTVT.

The genes are TRBV5-6 and TRBJ2-5; D is uncertain. CDR1 and CDR2 (germline): SGHDT, YYEEEE. This CDR3 is built from 13 residues. V lost 3 bases and J lost 0, with 6 bases in between. The CDR3 DNA reads as TGTGCCAGCAGCTACACAAACCAAGAGACCCAGTACTTC. It is translated as CASSYTNQETQYF. The full variable domain, its missing parts supplied by reference TRBV5-6 and TRBJ2-5, is DAGVTQSPTHLIKTRGQQVTLRCSPKSGHDTVSWYQQALGQGPQFIFQYYEEEERQRGNFPDRFSGHQFPNYSSELNVNALLLGDSALYLCASSYTNQETQYFGPGTRLLVL.

On this clonotype: A much bigger clone sits one base away, suggesting this may be a read error. The rearrangement links TRBV7-9 to TRBJ1-2; perhaps TRBD1 as D (6 bases). The CDR3 consists of 14 residues. Per the germline V gene, CDR1 is SEHNR and CDR2 is FQNEAQ (reference sequence). Trimming cost V 9 bases and J 2 bases, with 16 bases left between them. The CDR3 is CARSPGGWNYGYTF. The CDR3 region has the DNA TGTGCCAGAAGCCCCGGGGGCTGGAACTATGGCTACACCTTC.

The sample holds a few counts of this clonotype. Germline is not matched at one junction end, which may reflect a read error. The chain has TRBV2 and TRBJ2-2; D is undetermined. The CDR3 is made up of 11 amino acids. CDR1 is SNHLY, CDR2 FYNNEI, per germline. The CDR3 reads CATSNSGELFF. The CDR3 nucleotides are TGTGCCACTTCGAACTCCGGGGAGCTGTTTTTT.

With regard to this clonotype: A single base separates this from a much larger clone, so it may be a read error. The rearrangement joins TRBV28 to TRBJ2-1; 9 bases line up with TRBD2. This CDR3 comprises 16 residues. Trimming cost V 5 bases and J 3 bases; bases outside gene matches: 8. Germline-derived CDR1 and CDR2 are MDHEN and SYDVKM. This CDR3 is CASSLGAGGCYNEQFF. CDR3 sequence (DNA): TGTGCCAGCAGTCTAGGTGCGGGAGGGTGCTACAATGAGCAGTTCTTC.

This clonotype was seen more than once but under ten times. The gene calls are TRBV2 and TRBJ2-3, with D tentatively TRBD1 or TRBD2 (5 bases each). The germline V gene encodes CDR1 SNHLY and CDR2 FYNNEI. V lost 1 base and J 6 bases, leaving 14 bases between the germline ends. This CDR3 has 15 amino acids. DNA for the CDR3: TGTGCCAGCAGTGAAGGGGGGATCGCAATGGATACGCAGTATTTT. Protein sequence: CASSEGGIAMDTQYF.

For this clonotype: Being one base from a much bigger clone, this may be a read error. V usage is TRBV20-1 and J usage is TRBJ2-1; 7 nucleotides align to TRBD2. The CDR3 sequence is 14 residues long. Germline trimming cut 7 bases from V and 4 bases from J; bases unmatched to any gene: 10. Germline V gene sequence: CDR1 DFQATT, CDR2 SNEGSKA (reference sequence). The CDR3 loop is CSVTAGWPYNEQFF. For the CDR3, the DNA is TGCAGTGTCACAGCGGGATGGCCTTACAATGAGCAGTTCTTC.

This clonotype is labeled as medium-sized (0.01 to 0.1%). The rearrangement joins TRBV18 to TRBJ2-3; D is ambiguous. V was clipped by 3 bases and J by 0 bases, with 7 bases between them. Germline V CDR1 and CDR2: KGHSH, LQKENI. The CDR3 spans 14 residues. The CDR3 loop reads CASSPQSSTDTQYF. The DNA of the CDR3 is TGTGCCAGCTCACCGCAGAGTAGCACAGATACGCAGTATTTT.

By frequency in the sample, this clonotype is medium-sized (0.01 to 0.1%). The chain employs TRBV9 and TRBJ2-3; TRBD2 agrees at 7 bases. The CDR3 runs 15 residues. Germline V gene lookup returns CDR1 SGDLS and CDR2 YYNGEE. The V and J ends lost 4 bases and 2 bases, in that order; junction bases with no gene match: 7. The CDR3 region is CASSQLAANTDTQYF. DNA for the CDR3: TGTGCCAGCAGCCAGCTAGCGGCTAACACAGATACGCAGTATTTT. Full variable domain (outside the CDR3, taken from reference TRBV9 and TRBJ2-3): DSGVTQTPKHLITATGQRVTLRCSPRSGDLSVYWYQQSLDQGLQFLIQYYNGEERAKGNILERFSAQQFPDLHSELNLSSLELGDSALYFCASSQLAANTDTQYFGPGTRLTVL.

Note on this clonotype: Germline and junction disagree at one end, which may indicate a read error. The genes are TRBV9 and TRBJ1-2; 8 nucleotides align to TRBD1. Germline V gives CDR1 SGDLS, CDR2 YYNGEE. The CDR3 extends over 17 amino acids. The CDR3 region has the DNA TGTGCCATCAGCGTATCTCCCGGGACAGGAGCCTACTATGGCTACACCTTC. Translating gives CAISVSPGTGAYYGYTF. Complete variable domain (other parts from reference TRBV9 and TRBJ1-2): DSGVTQTPKHLITATGQRVTLRCSPRSGDLSVYWYQQSLDQGLQFLIQYYNGEERAKGNILERFSAQQFPDLHSELNLSSLELGDSALYFCAISVSPGTGAYYGYTFGSGTRLTVV.

The genes are TRBV19 and TRBJ2-5, with no clear D. CDR3 length: 13 amino acids. Between the trimmed V and J ends, which lost 6 bases and 6 bases, there was a span of 14 bases. Germline V gives CDR1 LNHDA, CDR2 SQIVND (reference sequence). CDR3 sequence (DNA): TGTGCCAGTAGCCCCCCATTGGTTAAGACCCAGTACTTC. It specifies CASSPPLVKTQYF.

This clonotype is categorized as medium-sized. This chain links TRBV30 with TRBJ1-4, with TRBD1 as a possible D gene (5 bases). The CDR3 totals 13 residues. V was cut by 1 base and J by 6 bases, with 9 bases left in between. Germline CDR1 and CDR2: GTSNPN and SVGIG (reference sequence). This CDR3 reads CAWSGGWDEKLFF. Written as DNA, the CDR3 is TGTGCCTGGAGTGGGGGGTGGGATGAAAAACTGTTTTTT.

About this clonotype itself: A much bigger clone sits one base away, suggesting this may be a read error. DNA for the CDR3: TGTTCCAGCAGACCAAGAGGACAGTCCCTCTATGGCTACACCTTC. The encoded protein is CSSRPRGQSLYGYTF. V gene TRBV12-3 or TRBV12-4 combines with J gene TRBJ1-2; D perhaps matches TRBD1 (6 bases). The CDR3 runs 15 residues.

The rearrangement uses TRBV5-4 and TRBJ2-1; the D is unclear. The CDR3 has 12 residues. In germline, CDR1 is SGHNT, CDR2 YYREEE (reference sequence). Trimming took off 5 bases at V and 9 bases at J, with 12 bases between the two ends. The CDR3 DNA sequence: TGTGCCAGCAGTTTGCTTCCAGCTGAGCAGTTCTTC. It is translated as CASSLLPAEQFF.

By frequency in the sample, this clonotype is medium-sized (0.01 to 0.1%). The V and J genes are TRBV27 and TRBJ2-7; TRBD1 aligns across 10 bases. V was clipped by 0 bases and J by 6 bases; unmatched bases: 5. The CDR3 is made up of 15 amino acids. CDR1 is MNHEY, CDR2 SMNVEV, per germline (reference sequence). The CDR3 bases are TGTGCCAGCAGTTTATCATGGACAGGGGGAGGCGAGCAGTACTTC. Translated, it gives CASSLSWTGGGEQYF.

Comments on this clonotype: This may arise from a read error, as a much more abundant clone is one base away. The rearrangement uses TRBV20-1 and TRBJ1-2, with 7 bases matching TRBD1. V was pared by 1 base and J by 6 bases, with 5 bases of the junction left unmatched. The CDR3 is 13 amino acids. In germline, CDR1 is DFQATT, CDR2 SNEGSKA (reference sequence). CDR3 sequence reads: CSARVTGVDGYTF. DNA of the CDR3: TGCAGTGCTAGAGTCACAGGGGTGGATGGCTACACCTTC.

The V and J genes are TRBV11-2 and TRBJ2-1, with TRBD1 as a possible D gene (7 bases). V was pared by 5 bases and J by 2 bases, with 13 bases between. There are 15 residues in the CDR3. Germline V gives CDR1 SGHAT, CDR2 FQNNGV. The CDR3 region has the DNA TGTGCCAGCAGCCCCCGCGGGACAGCCTACAATGAGCAGTTCTTC. Its protein product is CASSPRGTAYNEQFF.

Notes on this clonotype: A much larger clone lies one base from this, so it may be a read error. V gene TRBV7-9 combines with J gene TRBJ1-5; D might be TRBD1 (5 bases). The length of the CDR3 is 14 residues. The germline V gene encodes CDR1 SEHNR and CDR2 FQNEAQ (reference sequence). The CDR3 DNA follows: TGTGCCAGCAGCCCCGGGACCGTCAATCATCCCCAGCATTTT. Translation gives CASSPGTVNHPQHF.

This clonotype is classed as medium-sized. V gene TRBV6-1 combines with J gene TRBJ2-7, with 8 bases that match TRBD2. This CDR3 contains 16 residues. Per the germline V gene, CDR1 is MNHNS and CDR2 is SASEGT. Trimming cost V 5 bases and J 3 bases; bases outside gene matches: 12. Written as DNA, the CDR3 is TGTGCCAGCAGTCCCGTTGCGGGGGGCGGTTTCTACGAGCAGTACTTC. Translating gives CASSPVAGGGFYEQYF.

With respect to this clonotype: Germline and junction disagree at one end, which may indicate a read error. This chain links TRBV28 with TRBJ1-5; 7 positions agree with TRBD1. The CDR3 extends over 16 amino acids. Germline V lookup: CDR1 MDHEN, CDR2 SYDVKM. The CDR3: CAGSSNTGQLNQPQHF. For the CDR3, the DNA is TGTGCCGGCAGTTCTAATACGGGACAGCTTAATCAGCCCCAGCATTTT.

V usage is TRBV11-2 and J usage is TRBJ2-7, with D perhaps TRBD2 (6 bases). The V gene's germline CDR1 is SGHAT and CDR2 FQNNGV. The CDR3 has 14 residues. V lost 5 bases and J 6 bases, leaving 17 bases between the germline ends. CDR3 sequence: CASSPRLVLSEQYF. In nucleotides, the CDR3 is TGTGCCAGCAGCCCCAGACTAGTCTTAAGCGAGCAGTACTTC.

In this sample, this clonotype turned up a few times. The chain has TRBV5-4 and TRBJ2-7; 9 nucleotides align to TRBD1. CDR1 and CDR2 from the germline V gene are SGHNT and YYREEE (reference sequence). J gave up 0 bases and V 5 bases, and 6 bases lay outside the gene matches. The CDR3 runs 15 residues. The CDR3 region is CASRPGQGNSYEQYF. The DNA for the CDR3 is TGTGCCAGCAGACCGGGACAGGGCAACTCCTACGAGCAGTACTTC.

CDR3 DNA: TGTGCCAGCAGCCCCACCCCCGGGGACAGGGGTAATCAGCCCCAGCATTTT. Its translation is CASSPTPGDRGNQPQHF. The chain uses TRBV7-3 and TRBJ1-5; the match to TRBD1 covers 10 bases. The germline V gene encodes CDR1 SGHTA and CDR2 FQGTGA. The J segment lost 4 bases and the V segment lost 5 bases, leaving 11 bases of the junction unmatched. The CDR3 has 17 residues.

By sample share, this clonotype is medium-sized. The CDR3 coding sequence is TGCGCCAGCAGTGCGGGGGGCGAAGAGACCCAGTACTTC. Amino acids: CASSAGGEETQYF. The rearrangement uses TRBV10-1 and TRBJ2-5; a possible D gene is TRBD2 (7 bases). This CDR3 region has 13 residues. The germline gives CDR1 WNHNN, CDR2 SYGVQD (reference sequence). V was pared by 4 bases and J by 3 bases, with 9 bases between.